The 21 T cell receptor beta chains listed next were all sequenced from one sample in a study of T cell responses to AZD1222 COVID-19 vaccine. The table came from immunoSEQ multiplex PCR; TCRdb's copy has only in-frame clones and leaves some out. The repertoire includes fewer than 110,000 clones, approximately 92% of them detected once, and approximately 8.9% sits in the top ten. The starting material was peripheral blood, obtained 28 days after the second AZD1222 dose. All receptors derive from an adult who received the AZD1222 COVID-19 vaccine.

The gene calls are TRBV5-1 and TRBJ2-1; D is unclear. CDR3 length: 14 residues. CDR1 is SGHRS, CDR2 YFSETQ, per germline. V lost 2 bases to trimming and J lost 0 bases, with 6 bases between them. The CDR3 nucleotides are TGCGCCAGCAGCTTAAGCAACTCCTACAATGAGCAGTTCTTC. It translates to CASSLSNSYNEQFF.

The chain carries TRBV6-5 and TRBJ1-1; no reliable D call. Germline V gene lookup returns CDR1 MNHEY and CDR2 SVGAGI. V lost 8 bases and J lost 1, with 11 bases in between. CDR3 size: 13 residues. The CDR3 nucleotides read TGTGCCAGCTTGGGGTGGGCGAACACTGAAGCTTTCTTT. Protein: CASLGWANTEAFF.

The chain links TRBV27 to TRBJ1-2, with a tentative D call TRBD1 (5 bases). This CDR3 comprises 14 residues. Germline-derived CDR1 and CDR2 are MNHEY and SMNVEV (reference sequence). Trimming took off 6 bases at V and 6 bases at J, with 17 bases between the two ends. The CDR3 is CASSRRDAADGYTF. The CDR3 DNA reads TGTGCCAGCAGCCGCAGGGATGCGGCCGATGGCTACACCTTC.

The rearrangement links TRBV30 to TRBJ2-2; no firm D call. This CDR3 has 12 residues. With 0 bases removed from V and 6 bases from J, the gap between germline ends came to 5 bases. The germline gives CDR1 GTSNPN, CDR2 SVGIG (reference sequence). CDR3 bases: TGTGCCTGGAGTGTACCCCCCGGGGAGCTGTTTTTT. Its protein is CAWSVPPGELFF.

The V gene is TRBV5-4, the J gene TRBJ2-7; D gene uncertain. Germline V gives CDR1 SGHNT, CDR2 YYREEE (reference sequence). V lost 3 bases and J lost 5, with 15 bases in between. This CDR3 has 14 amino acids. DNA for the CDR3: TGTGCCAGCAGCTCGAATGCCCGAAGAGACGAGCAGTACTTC. Amino acid sequence: CASSSNARRDEQYF.

The chain carries TRBV5-4 and TRBJ1-6; perhaps TRBD1 as D (6 bases). Germline values: CDR1 SGHNT, CDR2 YYREEE (reference sequence). Deletions cut 4 bases from V and 0 bases from J, with 8 bases between. CDR3 length: 15 amino acids. CDR3 bases: TGTGCCAGCAGCCTGGACAGCTCCTATAATTCACCCCTCCACTTT. It encodes CASSLDSSYNSPLHF.

The chain uses TRBV7-9 and TRBJ2-7, with D tentatively TRBD1 (5 bases). V gave up 4 bases and J gave up 8 bases, with 15 bases separating them. There are 13 residues in the CDR3. The germline V gene encodes CDR1 SEHNR and CDR2 FQNEAQ (reference sequence). The CDR3 is CASSSSSKGQQYF. The DNA for the CDR3 is TGTGCCAGCAGCTCCTCCTCGAAGGGGCAGCAGTACTTC.

V usage is TRBV29-1 and J usage is TRBJ2-2; the D gene could be TRBD1 or TRBD2 (5 bases each). The germline V gene has CDR1 SQVTM and CDR2 ANQGSEA. CDR3 length: 14 residues. V lost 7 bases and J 1 base, leaving 13 bases between the germline ends. The CDR3 sequence is CSATGRQNTGELFF. The DNA of the CDR3 is TGCAGCGCGACGGGACGGCAGAACACCGGGGAGCTGTTTTTT.

The chain employs TRBV4-1 and TRBJ2-7, with TRBD1 matching over 11 bases. CDR3 length equals 15 residues. From germline, CDR1 is MGHRA and CDR2 YSYEKL. The ends lost 3 bases at V and 3 bases at J; junction bases unmatched: 4. The CDR3: CASSQGDRGFYEQYF. DNA of the CDR3: TGCGCCAGCAGCCAGGGGGACAGGGGGTTCTACGAGCAGTACTTC.

This chain joins TRBV5-6 and TRBJ2-7; 8 nucleotides align to TRBD1. Germline-derived CDR1 and CDR2 are SGHDT and YYEEEE. V was clipped by 5 bases and J by 1 base; unmatched bases: 5. The CDR3 extends over 14 amino acids. This CDR3 is CASSPQGASYEQYF. CDR3 DNA sequence: TGTGCCAGCAGTCCCCAGGGGGCTTCCTACGAGCAGTACTTC.

The CDR3 region has the DNA TGTGCCAGCAGCTTAGTTCTAGCGGGGGGGCCGTTTGAGCAGTTCTTC. The encoded protein is CASSLVLAGGPFEQFF. V usage is TRBV7-8 and J usage is TRBJ2-1, with 12 bases matching TRBD2. CDR3 length: 16 residues. V lost 1 base to trimming and J lost 9 bases; unmatched junction nucleotides: 7. The V gene's germline CDR1 is SGHVS and CDR2 FQNEAQ.

The V and J genes are TRBV10-3 and TRBJ1-1; no firm D call. CDR3 size: 15 residues. V shed 2 bases and J shed 3 bases, with 13 bases lying between them. The germline CDR1 and CDR2 sequences are ENHRY and SYGVKD. This chain's CDR3 is CAISEKRVRDTEAFF. In DNA form, the CDR3 reads TGTGCCATCAGTGAGAAAAGGGTGAGAGACACTGAAGCTTTCTTT.

The V and J genes are TRBV7-9 and TRBJ2-7; 8 nucleotides line up with TRBD1. This CDR3 has 16 residues. Germline loops: CDR1 SEHNR, CDR2 FQNEAQ (reference sequence). The J segment lost 5 bases and the V segment lost 0 bases, leaving 9 bases of the junction unmatched. CDR3 nucleotide sequence: TGTGCCAGCAGCTTAGCGCTAGGACAGGGTATCCACGAGCAGTACTTC. This encodes CASSLALGQGIHEQYF.

The chain uses TRBV2 and TRBJ2-5; D is possibly TRBD2 (5 bases). Trimming shortened V by 6 bases and J by 5 bases, and 16 bases separated the two germline ends. This CDR3 comprises 14 residues. Germline values: CDR1 SNHLY, CDR2 FYNNEI. The CDR3 nucleotides are TGTGCCAGCAGGCAGGAGGCGGGCCTGGAGACCCAGTACTTC. It translates to CASRQEAGLETQYF. Based on the CDR3 plus reference TRBV2 and TRBJ2-5, the full variable domain is EPEVTQTPSHQVTQMGQEVILRCVPISNHLYFYWYRQILGQKVEFLVSFYNNEISEKSEIFDDQFSVERPDGSNFTLKIRSTKLEDSAMYFCASRQEAGLETQYFGPGTRLLVL.

This clone was seen a handful of times. The gene calls are TRBV5-4 and TRBJ2-7; tentative D call: TRBD2 (5 bases). Trimming pared 4 bases from V and 3 bases from J, leaving 11 bases between. CDR3 length: 13 residues. Germline-derived CDR1 and CDR2 are SGHNT and YYREEE (reference sequence). CDR3 residues: CASSPTTSYEQYF. The CDR3 nucleotides read TGTGCCAGCAGCCCGACTACCAGCTACGAGCAGTACTTC.

The chain joins TRBV7-9 to TRBJ2-2; 11 positions agree with TRBD2. This CDR3 contains 18 residues. Unmatched junction bases numbered 7, after V lost 4 bases and J lost 0 bases. Germline V gene data show CDR1 as SEHNR and CDR2 as FQNEAQ (reference sequence). The CDR3, as DNA: TGTGCCAGCAGCTCTCGGGGACTAGCGGTTACGAACACCGGGGAGCTGTTTTTT. Translating it yields CASSSRGLAVTNTGELFF.

This clone was recorded once. The chain couples TRBV18 to TRBJ2-7; maybe TRBD2 (6 bases). This CDR3 spans 16 amino acids. From germline, CDR1 is KGHSH and CDR2 LQKENI. V lost 3 bases to trimming and J lost 0 bases, with 15 bases between them. The CDR3 sequence is CASSPGRSPGSYEQYF. For the CDR3, the DNA is TGTGCCAGCTCACCTGGGAGGAGCCCTGGCTCCTACGAGCAGTACTTC.

V gene TRBV5-1 combines with J gene TRBJ2-2; a weak D match, TRBD1 (6 bases). Germline CDR1 is SGHRS and CDR2 is YFSETQ. V lost 0 bases to trimming and J lost 3 bases, with 6 bases between them. The CDR3 covers 14 residues. In nucleotides, the CDR3 is TGCGCCAGCAGCTTGGACAGGGACACCGGGGAGCTGTTTTTT. Translation: CASSLDRDTGELFF.

V gene TRBV19 combines with J gene TRBJ1-5; weak D call: TRBD1 (5 bases). CDR1 and CDR2 (germline): LNHDA, SQIVND (reference sequence). The CDR3 covers 14 residues. V was cut by 7 bases and J by 7 bases, with 17 bases left in between. The CDR3 sequence is CASKEWGEGQPQHF. The CDR3 coding sequence is TGTGCCAGTAAGGAGTGGGGAGAGGGGCAGCCCCAGCATTTT.

The gene calls are TRBV2 and TRBJ1-5; 9 nucleotides agree with TRBD1. With V trimmed by 7 bases and J by 6 bases, 13 bases remained unmatched. This CDR3 contains 16 residues. Looked up from germline, CDR1 is SNHLY and CDR2 is FYNNEI. The CDR3 sequence: CASNAPGQGGSQPQHF. Written as DNA, the CDR3 is TGTGCCAGCAACGCCCCGGGACAGGGAGGGAGTCAGCCCCAGCATTTT.

The gene calls are TRBV7-2 and TRBJ2-1; tentatively, D is TRBD1 (5 bases). Trimming shortened V by 0 bases and J by 3 bases, and 9 bases separated the two germline ends. CDR1 and CDR2 from the germline V gene are SGHTA and FQGNSA. The CDR3 spans 15 residues. The CDR3 coding sequence is TGTGCCAGCAGCTTAGCGTCAGGGCACTACAATGAGCAGTTCTTC. This codes for CASSLASGHYNEQFF.